Listed below are T cell receptor beta chains from one sample, sequenced in a study of T cells in Graves' hyperthyroidism and ophthalmopathy. TCRdb reprocessed the multiplex PCR reads via MiXCR and lists one record per CDR3 protein. Among some 760,000 distinct CDR3 sequences listed, 13% to 15% were seen once. What was sequenced was blood. The receptors come from a woman under 30 with Graves' hyperthyroidism. Each CDR3 is given with its conserved first and last residue. The D gene is left open where the match is weak. Rows give clone size only sometimes, using once, few, many, or a class for an expanded clone.

V gene	CDR3 length	J gene	D gene	clone size	CDR3 protein	CDR3 DNA
TRBV2	15	TRBJ2-1	.	many	CASSLSSGNFKEQFF	TGTGCCAGCAGTCTTTCGTCAGGGAATTTTAAGGAGCAGTTCTTC
TRBV7-2	13	TRBJ1-5	.	.	CASSSRTPGTQHF	TGTGCCAGCAGCTCACGGACCCCGGGGACCCAGCATTTT
TRBV18	14	TRBJ1-1	.	many	CASSLDARGTEAFF	TGTGCCAGCTCCCTGGACGCCAGGGGCACTGAAGCTTTCTTT
TRBV6-2/TRBV6-3	16	TRBJ2-2	.	.	CASSSRRVGYTGELFF	TGTGCCAGCAGTTCGCGGAGGGTAGGATACACCGGGGAGCTGTTTTTT
TRBV4-3	17	TRBJ2-7	.	many	CASSQDRQGGATYEQYF	TGCGCCAGCAGCCAAGATCGGCAAGGGGGGGCCACCTACGAGCAGTACTTC
TRBV14	18	TRBJ2-5	.	.	CASSQDIRKGRMLETQYF	TGTGCCAGCAGCCAAGATATTCGCAAAGGGAGGATGCTAGAGACCCAGTACTTC
TRBV24-1	13	TRBJ2-3	.	.	CATGDDSRDTQYF	TGTGCCACCGGCGACGACTCGAGAGATACGCAGTATTTT
TRBV5-1	15	TRBJ1-2	TRBD1	.	CASSLGTGASYGYTF	TGCGCCAGCAGCTTGGGTACAGGGGCGAGCTATGGCTACACCTTC
TRBV7-8	13	TRBJ1-2	.	many	CASSLARTYGYTF	TGTGCCAGCAGCTTAGCGCGGACCTATGGCTACACCTTC
TRBV11-2	16	TRBJ1-4	TRBD1	many	CASSPYRGQVNEKLFF	TGTGCCAGCAGCCCTTATCGGGGACAGGTTAATGAAAAACTGTTTTTT
TRBV11-2	16	TRBJ2-3	TRBD1	many	CASRAGTTGGYGTQYF	TGTGCCAGCAGAGCAGGGACTACAGGGGGCTACGGTACGCAGTATTTT
TRBV6-5	15	TRBJ2-2	.	.	CASSYAVSAAGELFF	TGTGCCAGCAGTTATGCTGTTTCGGCTGCCGGGGAGCTGTTTTTT
TRBV7-2	17	TRBJ1-1	.	many	CASRAAGTPYRGTEAFF	TGTGCCAGCAGGGCAGCCGGGACACCTTACCGAGGGACTGAAGCTTTCTTT
TRBV30	16	TRBJ2-1	TRBD2	many	CAWSGGLAGGISEQFF	TGTGCCTGGAGTGGGGGACTAGCGGGAGGGATATCTGAGCAGTTCTTC
TRBV7-3	16	TRBJ2-1	TRBD2	.	CASSLFPSGSYNEQFF	TGTGCCAGCAGCCTCTTCCCTAGCGGGAGTTACAATGAGCAGTTCTTC
TRBV20-1	14	TRBJ2-1	TRBD2	many	CSARDPTSFSEQFF	TGCAGTGCTAGAGACCCGACTAGCTTCAGTGAGCAGTTCTTC
TRBV3-1	15	TRBJ2-5	.	few	CASSQDRLGGETQYF	TGTGCCAGCAGCCAAGATCGGTTGGGAGGAGAGACCCAGTACTTC
TRBV2	15	TRBJ1-5	TRBD1	many	CASSQTGMNNQPQHF	TGTGCCAGCAGTCAGACAGGGATGAACAATCAGCCCCAGCATTTT
TRBV6-2/TRBV6-3	14	TRBJ2-5	.	few	CASRPVGQRETQYF	TGTGCCAGCAGACCCGTAGGACAGAGGGAGACCCAGTACTTC
TRBV3-1	17	TRBJ2-5	.	few	CASSQDRSRVGGETQYF	TGTGCCAGCAGCCAAGATCGTTCCAGGGTGGGCGGAGAGACCCAGTACTTC
TRBV7-2	18	TRBJ2-7	.	many	CASSLSRLPGPNSYEQYF	TGTGCCAGCAGCTTGTCCCGCCTCCCGGGACCCAACTCCTACGAGCAGTACTTC
TRBV7-9	14	TRBJ2-7	.	many	CASSLEGGHYEQYF	TGTGCCAGCAGCTTAGAGGGCGGACACTACGAGCAGTACTTC
TRBV7-9	14	TRBJ2-5	TRBD1	.	CASSFRTGRETQYF	TGTGCCAGCAGCTTCCGGACAGGGAGAGAGACCCAGTACTTC
TRBV29-1	12	TRBJ2-1	.	many	CSAWGGANEQFF	TGCAGCGCCTGGGGGGGGGCAAATGAGCAGTTCTTC
TRBV7-9	13	TRBJ1-6	TRBD1	.	CASSYDRGSPLHF	TGTGCCAGCAGCTACGACAGGGGTTCACCCCTCCACTTT
TRBV20-1	18	TRBJ2-7	.	.	CSARDEGSSLISLYEQYF	TGCAGTGCTAGAGATGAGGGCTCAAGCTTAATATCTCTGTACGAGCAGTACTTC
TRBV6-5	15	TRBJ2-2	.	.	CASSYTVPGTGELFF	TGTGCCAGCAGTTATACCGTTCCAGGGACCGGGGAGCTGTTTTTT
TRBV6-1	18	TRBJ1-2	TRBD1	many	CASSGPREGQGVLGGYTF	TGTGCCAGCAGTGGACCCAGAGAGGGACAGGGAGTCTTGGGTGGCTACACCTTC
TRBV27	14	TRBJ2-7	.	.	CASSFTDRSYEQYF	TGTGCCAGCAGTTTCACGGACAGATCCTACGAGCAGTACTTC
TRBV5-6	15	TRBJ2-5	.	.	CASSLLGSYQETQYF	TGTGCCAGCAGCCTGCTGGGGTCTTACCAAGAGACCCAGTACTTC
TRBV19	13	TRBJ2-1	.	few	CAVRGANLNEQFF	TGTGCCGTGAGGGGAGCGAACCTCAATGAGCAGTTCTTC
TRBV5-6	13	TRBJ1-1	.	few	CASSLADSSEAFF	TGTGCCAGCAGCTTGGCGGACAGCTCTGAAGCTTTCTTT
TRBV3-1	14	TRBJ1-3	.	many	CASSQGASGNTIYF	TGTGCCAGCAGCCAAGGGGCCTCTGGAAACACCATATATTTT